The present T cell receptor (beta chain) was sequenced within a study of blood T cell repertoires in COVID-19. Overall study: Spain, Italy and the United States supplied samples that represented acute and convalescent COVID-19. T cells, B-cell-depleted T cells, or PBMCs supplied cDNA or gDNA.

The authors' processing: Quantification of nucleated cells was approximated via reference gene primer amplification. The assay was immunoSEQ multiplex PCR, and TCRdb's table has in-frame clones only and misses some. The DNA was the basis for D and trimming; V, J and clone size are from that table. Of about 310,000 clones in the sample, 87% were seen once. The CDR3 has 14 amino acids. The ends lost 6 bases at V and 3 bases at J; junction bases unmatched: 6. Germline values: CDR1 MDHEN, CDR2 SYDVKM. The chain uses TRBV28 and TRBJ1-2; 8 positions agree with TRBD1. The sample was peripheral blood. The receptor comes from a man aged 50 to 59 with active or convalescent COVID-19. In DNA form, the CDR3 reads TGTGCCAGCAGCCAAGGACAGGGTCACTATGGCTACACCTTC. This translates into CASSQGQGHYGYTF.